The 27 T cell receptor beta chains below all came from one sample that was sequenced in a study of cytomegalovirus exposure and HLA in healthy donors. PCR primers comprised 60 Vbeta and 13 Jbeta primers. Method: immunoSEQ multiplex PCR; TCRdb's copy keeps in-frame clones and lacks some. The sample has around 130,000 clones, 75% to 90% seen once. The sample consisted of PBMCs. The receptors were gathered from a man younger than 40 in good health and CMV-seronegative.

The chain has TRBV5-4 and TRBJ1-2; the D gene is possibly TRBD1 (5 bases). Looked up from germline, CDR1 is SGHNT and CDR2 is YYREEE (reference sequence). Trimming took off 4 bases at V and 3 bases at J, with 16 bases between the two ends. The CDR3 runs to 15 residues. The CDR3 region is CASSLLRGGDYGYTF. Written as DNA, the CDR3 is TGTGCCAGCAGCCTATTAAGGGGCGGGGACTATGGCTACACCTTC.

The DNA of the CDR3 is TGTGCCAGCAGCCCGGACCTGGGGGGTTACGAGCAGTACTTC. Encoded protein: CASSPDLGGYEQYF. V is TRBV11-2 and J is TRBJ2-7; TRBD2 might be the D (6 bases). Trimming cost V 5 bases and J 4 bases, with 15 bases left between them. Germline V CDR1 and CDR2: SGHAT, FQNNGV. The CDR3 totals 14 residues.

CDR3 DNA sequence: TGTGCCAGCAGCGCCAGGGGAAGCTCCTATAATTCACCCCTCCACTTT. It translates to CASSARGSSYNSPLHF. The V call is TRBV9, the J call TRBJ1-6; D is possibly TRBD1 (6 bases). Germline-derived CDR1 and CDR2 are SGDLS and YYNGEE. Trimming pared 3 bases from V and 0 bases from J, leaving 10 bases between. The length of the CDR3 is 16 residues.

The CDR3 spells CASSARRQVIGNTIYF. CDR3 DNA: TGTGCCAGTAGTGCCCGCCGACAGGTTATTGGAAACACCATATATTTT. The chain is built from TRBV19 and TRBJ1-3; the D gene is possibly TRBD1 (6 bases). The CDR3 is 16 residues long. CDR1 and CDR2 (germline): LNHDA, SQIVND (reference sequence). V lost 5 bases to trimming and J lost 3 bases, with 17 bases between them.

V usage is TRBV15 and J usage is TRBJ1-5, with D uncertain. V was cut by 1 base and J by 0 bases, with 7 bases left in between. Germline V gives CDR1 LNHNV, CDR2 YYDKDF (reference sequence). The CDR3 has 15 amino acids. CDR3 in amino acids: CATSRGGNSNQPQHF. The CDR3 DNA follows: TGTGCCACCAGCAGAGGAGGAAATAGCAATCAGCCCCAGCATTTT.

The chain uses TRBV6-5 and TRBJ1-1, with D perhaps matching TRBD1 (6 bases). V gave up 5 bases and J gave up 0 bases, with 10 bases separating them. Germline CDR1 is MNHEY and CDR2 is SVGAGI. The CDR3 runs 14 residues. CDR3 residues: CASSVGQLNTEAFF. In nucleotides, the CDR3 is TGTGCCAGCAGTGTAGGACAGTTGAACACTGAAGCTTTCTTT.

In DNA form, the CDR3 reads TGTGCCAGCAGCCGAATACAGGGGAGCTCTGGAAACACCATATATTTT. Translating it yields CASSRIQGSSGNTIYF. This chain uses TRBV11-2 with TRBJ1-3; 7 nucleotides match TRBD1. The V gene's germline CDR1 is SGHAT and CDR2 FQNNGV. The V gene end was trimmed by 5 bases and the J gene end by 0 bases; junction bases not matched to a gene: 7. The CDR3 loop spans 16 amino acids.

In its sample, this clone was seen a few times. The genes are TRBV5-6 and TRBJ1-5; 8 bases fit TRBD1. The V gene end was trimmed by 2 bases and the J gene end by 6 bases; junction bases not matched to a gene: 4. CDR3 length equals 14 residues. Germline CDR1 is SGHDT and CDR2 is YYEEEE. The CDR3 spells CASSFSGGGQPQHF. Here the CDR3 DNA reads TGTGCCAGCAGCTTTTCAGGGGGCGGTCAGCCCCAGCATTTT.

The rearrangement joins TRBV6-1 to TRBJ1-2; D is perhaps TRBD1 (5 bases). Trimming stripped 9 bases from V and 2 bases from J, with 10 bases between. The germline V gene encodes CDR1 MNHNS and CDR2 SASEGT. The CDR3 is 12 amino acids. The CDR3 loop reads CASGGENYGYTF. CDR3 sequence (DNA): TGTGCCAGTGGGGGGGAGAACTATGGCTACACCTTC.

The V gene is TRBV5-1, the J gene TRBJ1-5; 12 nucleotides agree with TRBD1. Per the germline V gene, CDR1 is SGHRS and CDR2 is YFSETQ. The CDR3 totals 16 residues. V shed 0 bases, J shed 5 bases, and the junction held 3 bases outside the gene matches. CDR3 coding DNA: TGCGCCAGCAGCTTGGGAGGGACAGGGGGCGATCAGCCCCAGCATTTT. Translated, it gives CASSLGGTGGDQPQHF. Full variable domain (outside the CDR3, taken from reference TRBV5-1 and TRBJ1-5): KAGVTQTPRYLIKTRGQQVTLSCSPISGHRSVSWYQQTPGQGLQFLFEYFSETQRNKGNFPGRFSGRQFSNSRSEMNVSTLELGDSALYLCASSLGGTGGDQPQHFGDGTRLSIL.

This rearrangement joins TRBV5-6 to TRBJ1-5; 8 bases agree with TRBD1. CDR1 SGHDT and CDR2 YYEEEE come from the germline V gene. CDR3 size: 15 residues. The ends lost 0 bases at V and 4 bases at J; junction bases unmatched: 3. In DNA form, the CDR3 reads TGTGCCAGCAGCTTGGACGGGACAGGAAATCAGCCCCAGCATTTT. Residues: CASSLDGTGNQPQHF.

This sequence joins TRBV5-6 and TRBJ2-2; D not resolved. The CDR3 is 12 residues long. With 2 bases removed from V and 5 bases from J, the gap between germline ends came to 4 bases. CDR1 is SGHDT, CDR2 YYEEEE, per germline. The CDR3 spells CASSFTTGELFF. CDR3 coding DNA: TGTGCCAGCAGCTTCACAACCGGGGAGCTGTTTTTT.

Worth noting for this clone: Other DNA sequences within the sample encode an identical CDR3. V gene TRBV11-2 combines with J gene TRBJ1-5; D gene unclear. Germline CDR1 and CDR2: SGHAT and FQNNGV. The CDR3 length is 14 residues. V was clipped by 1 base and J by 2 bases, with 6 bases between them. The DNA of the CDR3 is TGTGCCAGCAGCTTAGTCGGGGGCAATCAGCCCCAGCATTTT. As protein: CASSLVGGNQPQHF.

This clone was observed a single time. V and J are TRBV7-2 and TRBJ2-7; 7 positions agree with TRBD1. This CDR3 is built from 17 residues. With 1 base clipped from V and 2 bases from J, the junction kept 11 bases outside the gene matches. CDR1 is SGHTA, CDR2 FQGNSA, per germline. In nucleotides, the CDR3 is TGTGCCAGCAGCTTAGTTGGAAGTTGGGACAGACCCTACGAGCAGTACTTC. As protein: CASSLVGSWDRPYEQYF.

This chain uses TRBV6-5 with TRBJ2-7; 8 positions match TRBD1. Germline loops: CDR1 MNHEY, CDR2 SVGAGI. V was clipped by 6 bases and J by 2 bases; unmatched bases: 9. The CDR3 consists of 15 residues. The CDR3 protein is CASRLGQGVPYEQYF. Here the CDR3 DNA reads TGTGCCAGCAGGCTAGGACAGGGTGTCCCCTACGAGCAGTACTTC.

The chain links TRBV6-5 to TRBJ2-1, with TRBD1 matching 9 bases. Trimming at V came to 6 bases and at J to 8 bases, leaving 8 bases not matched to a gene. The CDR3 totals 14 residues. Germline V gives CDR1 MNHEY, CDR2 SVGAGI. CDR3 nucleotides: TGTGCCAGCAGAAGGGACAGGGTCGTCTATGAGCAGTTCTTC. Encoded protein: CASRRDRVVYEQFF.

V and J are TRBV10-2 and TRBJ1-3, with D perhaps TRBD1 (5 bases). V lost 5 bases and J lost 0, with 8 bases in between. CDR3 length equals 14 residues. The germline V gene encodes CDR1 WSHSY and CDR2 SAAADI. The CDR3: CASSKGPSGNTIYF. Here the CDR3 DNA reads TGCGCCAGCAGTAAGGGGCCCTCTGGAAACACCATATATTTT.

The CDR3 sequence: CASSEQGRVETQYF. The DNA for the CDR3 is TGTGCCAGCAGCGAACAGGGACGGGTTGAGACCCAGTACTTC. The chain combines TRBV7-2 with TRBJ2-5, with D perhaps matching TRBD1 (6 bases). The CDR3 sequence is 14 residues long. Germline lookup yields CDR1 SGHTA and CDR2 FQGNSA. Trimming took off 5 bases at V and 5 bases at J, with 15 bases between the two ends.

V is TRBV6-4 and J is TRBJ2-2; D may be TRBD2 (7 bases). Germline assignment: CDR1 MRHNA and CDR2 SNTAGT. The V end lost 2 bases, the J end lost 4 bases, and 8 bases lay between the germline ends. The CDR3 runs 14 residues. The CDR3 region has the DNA TGTGCCAGCAGTGACAGGGGGGGCACCGGGGAGCTGTTTTTT. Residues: CASSDRGGTGELFF.

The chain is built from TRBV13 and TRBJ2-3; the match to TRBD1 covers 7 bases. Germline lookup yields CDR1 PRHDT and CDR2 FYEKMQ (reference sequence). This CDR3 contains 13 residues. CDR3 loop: CASRDSSTDTQYF. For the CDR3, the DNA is TGTGCTAGCCGGGACAGTAGCACAGATACGCAGTATTTT.

The CDR3 loop is CASSANTNTGELFF. CDR3 coding DNA: TGCGCCAGCAGTGCAAACACGAACACCGGGGAGCTGTTTTTT. V usage is TRBV10-1 and J usage is TRBJ2-2, with D hard to call. The germline CDR1 and CDR2 sequences are WNHNN and SYGVQD (reference sequence). Between the trimmed V and J ends, which lost 4 bases and 0 bases, there was a span of 6 bases. This CDR3 is 14 amino acids long.

CDR3 coding DNA: TGTGCCAGCAGCCGAACGACAGGGTACGAGCAGTACTTC. This encodes CASSRTTGYEQYF. The chain carries TRBV28 and TRBJ2-5; 7 bases are shared with TRBD1. The J call is doubtful: the DNA matches TRBJ2-7 better. This CDR3 contains 13 residues. Germline CDR1 MDHEN, CDR2 SYDVKM.

As DNA, the CDR3 is TGTGCCAGCAGCCCTCAGGGGACCTACAATGAGCAGTTCTTC. Encoded protein: CASSPQGTYNEQFF. This chain connects TRBV7-9 to TRBJ2-1; TRBD1 might be the D (6 bases). Per the germline V gene, CDR1 is SEHNR and CDR2 is FQNEAQ (reference sequence). This CDR3 is 14 amino acids long. The V and J ends lost 5 bases and 2 bases respectively, with 10 bases between them.

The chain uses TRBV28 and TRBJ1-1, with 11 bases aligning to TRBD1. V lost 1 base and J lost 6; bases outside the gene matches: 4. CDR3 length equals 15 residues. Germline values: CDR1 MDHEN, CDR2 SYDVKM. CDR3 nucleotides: TGTGCCAGCAGTTTATCGGGACAGGGGGACGCTGAAGCTTTCTTT. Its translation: CASSLSGQGDAEAFF.

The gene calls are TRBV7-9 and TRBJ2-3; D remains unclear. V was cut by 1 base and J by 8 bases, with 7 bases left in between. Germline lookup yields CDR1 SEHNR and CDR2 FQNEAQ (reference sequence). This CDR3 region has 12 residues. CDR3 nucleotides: TGTGCCAGCAGCTTAGAAGAAGCTACGCAGTATTTT. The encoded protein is CASSLEEATQYF.

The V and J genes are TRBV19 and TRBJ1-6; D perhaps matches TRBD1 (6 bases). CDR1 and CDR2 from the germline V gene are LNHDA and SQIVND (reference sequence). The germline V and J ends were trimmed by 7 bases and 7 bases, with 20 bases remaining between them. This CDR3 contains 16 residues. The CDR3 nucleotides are TGTGCCAGTACCCCCGAACGAACAGGGACAAATTCACCCCTCCACTTT. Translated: CASTPERTGTNSPLHF.

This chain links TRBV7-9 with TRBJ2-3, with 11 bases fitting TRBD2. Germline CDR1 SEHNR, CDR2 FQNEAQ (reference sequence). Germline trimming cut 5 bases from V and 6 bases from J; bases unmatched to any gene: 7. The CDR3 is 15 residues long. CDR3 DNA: TGTGCCAGCAGCCCACTAGCGGGGGCCGGGGATACGCAGTATTTT. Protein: CASSPLAGAGDTQYF. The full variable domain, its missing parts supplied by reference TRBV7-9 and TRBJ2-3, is DTGVSQNPRHKITKRGQNVTFRCDPISEHNRLYWYRQTLGQGPEFLTYFQNEAQLEKSRLLSDRFSAERPKGSFSTLEIQRTEQGDSAMYLCASSPLAGAGDTQYFGPGTRLTVL.